This passage covers 9 T cell receptor beta chains from one sample sequenced in a study of T-cell reconstitution after alpha-beta-depleted transplantation in children. TCRbeta library preparation incorporated unique molecular identifiers. TCRdb re-called the PCR reads through MiXCR, storing one row per CDR3 protein. The table shows approximately 630,000 distinct CDR3 sequences, with about 12% occurring only once. Sequencing was performed on PBMCs, taken before TCRalphabeta/CD19-depleted stem cell transplant. The receptors stem from a girl under 10 years old with congenital amegakaryocytic thrombocytopenia, due to receive a stem cell transplant.

There are a few counts of this clonotype. This chain joins TRBV18 and TRBJ2-1, with 10 positions matching TRBD1. With 3 bases clipped from V and 6 bases from J, the junction kept 5 bases outside the gene matches. This CDR3 contains 15 residues. Germline loops: CDR1 KGHSH, CDR2 LQKENI. CDR3 in amino acids: CASSPRDRGGNEQFF. The CDR3 DNA reads as TGTGCCAGCTCACCCCGGGACAGGGGCGGCAATGAGCAGTTCTTC.

J is TRBJ2-3 and V is TRBV2; no clear D gene. Germline CDR1 and CDR2: SNHLY and FYNNEI. Between the trimmed V and J ends, which lost 1 base and 13 bases, there was a span of 15 bases. This CDR3 is 13 amino acids long. In DNA, the CDR3 is TGTGCCAGCAGTGAAGGGTCGGTCCATGGAGAGTATTTT. It encodes CASSEGSVHGEYF.

This sequence joins TRBV20-1 and TRBJ2-1; 8 nucleotides line up with TRBD2. Losses at the gene ends were 4 bases for V and 3 bases for J; bases not matched to a gene: 8. CDR1 and CDR2 from the germline V gene are DFQATT and SNEGSKA (reference sequence). This CDR3 spans 15 amino acids. The CDR3, as DNA: TGCAGTGCTACCCCGGGACTAGATCTCTACAATGAGCAGTTCTTC. Its protein is CSATPGLDLYNEQFF.

In its sample, this clonotype was seen many times. J is TRBJ2-7 and V is TRBV5-1; the D gene is possibly TRBD1 (5 bases). The CDR3 sequence is 14 residues long. V lost 0 bases, J lost 7 bases, and 14 bases lay in between. CDR1 SGHRS and CDR2 YFSETQ come from the germline V gene. DNA for the CDR3: TGCGCCAGCAGCTTGGGAGGCACCAGGGCGGAGCAGTACTTC. Translation gives CASSLGGTRAEQYF.

This clonotype was seen more than once but under ten times. The chain carries TRBV14 and TRBJ1-6; D gene ambiguous. Trimming took 7 bases from V and 0 from J, leaving 4 bases between them. This CDR3 has 13 amino acids. Germline loops: CDR1 SGHDN, CDR2 FVKESK. The chain's CDR3 is CASTSSYNSPLHF. The CDR3 bases are TGTGCCAGCACGAGCTCCTATAATTCACCCCTCCACTTT.

This clonotype occurred many times. This chain connects TRBV14 to TRBJ1-6, with D possibly TRBD1 on 6 matching bases. There are 16 residues in the CDR3. Germline V lookup: CDR1 SGHDN, CDR2 FVKESK. With 4 bases removed from V and 7 bases from J, the gap between germline ends came to 17 bases. In nucleotides, the CDR3 is TGTGCCAGCAGCCCCGATTACAGGGTGACAAATTCACCCCTCCACTTT. This sequence encodes CASSPDYRVTNSPLHF.

V usage is TRBV20-1 and J usage is TRBJ2-7, with 8 bases aligning to TRBD2. This CDR3 has 14 residues. The J segment lost 4 bases and the V segment lost 2 bases, leaving 7 bases of the junction unmatched. Germline CDR1 is DFQATT and CDR2 is SNEGSKA (reference sequence). CDR3 sequence reads: CSARRASGSYEQYF. The CDR3 region has the DNA TGCAGTGCTAGACGGGCTAGCGGGTCTTACGAGCAGTACTTC.

This chain connects TRBV7-9 to TRBJ1-1, with D possibly being TRBD1 (5 bases). V was pared by 0 bases and J by 6 bases, with 11 bases between. CDR3 length equals 14 residues. CDR1 SEHNR and CDR2 FQNEAQ come from the germline V gene (reference sequence). CDR3 DNA: TGTGCCAGCAGCTTAGCGCTGGGGCGGCCTGAAGCTTTCTTT. Translating it yields CASSLALGRPEAFF.

This clonotype was recorded a few times. The chain joins TRBV28 to TRBJ2-5; D is unclear. The CDR3 has 18 amino acids. Trimming removed 8 bases at V and 4 bases at J, with 29 bases between. CDR1 MDHEN and CDR2 SYDVKM come from the germline V gene. DNA of the CDR3: TGTGCCAGCGAGACCCCCGTGACTCGCACGAACCGCCCAGAGACCCAGTACTTC. This gives the protein CASETPVTRTNRPETQYF.